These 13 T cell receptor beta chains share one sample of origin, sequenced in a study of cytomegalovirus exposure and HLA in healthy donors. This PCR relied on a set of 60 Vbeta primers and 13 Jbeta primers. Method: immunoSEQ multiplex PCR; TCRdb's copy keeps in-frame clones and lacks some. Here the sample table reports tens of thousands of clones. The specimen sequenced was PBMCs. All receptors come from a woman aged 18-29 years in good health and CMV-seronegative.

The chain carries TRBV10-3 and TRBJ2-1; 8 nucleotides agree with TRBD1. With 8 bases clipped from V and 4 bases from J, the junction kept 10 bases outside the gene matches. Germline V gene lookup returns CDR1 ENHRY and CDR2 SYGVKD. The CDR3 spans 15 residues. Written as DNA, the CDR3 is TGTGCCATCGGGACAGGCCTAAGGGGATACAATGAGCAGTTCTTC. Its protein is CAIGTGLRGYNEQFF.

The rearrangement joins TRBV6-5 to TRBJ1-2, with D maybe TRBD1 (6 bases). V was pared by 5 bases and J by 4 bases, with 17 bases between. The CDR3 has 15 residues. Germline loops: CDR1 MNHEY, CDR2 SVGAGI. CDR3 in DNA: TGTGCCAGCAGTCCCGCGGGGGGCAGTAGCTATGGCTACACCTTC. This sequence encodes CASSPAGGSSYGYTF.

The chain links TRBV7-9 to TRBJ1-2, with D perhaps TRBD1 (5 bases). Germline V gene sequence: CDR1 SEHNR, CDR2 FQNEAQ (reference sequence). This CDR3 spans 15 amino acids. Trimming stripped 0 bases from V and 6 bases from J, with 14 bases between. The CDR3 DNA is TGTGCCAGCAGCTTAGCGTCGGGGGATCGTAATGGCTACACCTTC. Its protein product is CASSLASGDRNGYTF. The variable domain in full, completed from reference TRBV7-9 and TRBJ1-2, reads DTGVSQNPRHKITKRGQNVTFRCDPISEHNRLYWYRQTLGQGPEFLTYFQNEAQLEKSRLLSDRFSAERPKGSFSTLEIQRTEQGDSAMYLCASSLASGDRNGYTFGSGTRLTVV.

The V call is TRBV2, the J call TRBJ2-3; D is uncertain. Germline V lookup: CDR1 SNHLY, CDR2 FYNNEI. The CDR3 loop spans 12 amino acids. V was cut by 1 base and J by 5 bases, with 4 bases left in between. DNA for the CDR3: TGTGCCAGCAGTGAAGTCAGAGATACGCAGTATTTT. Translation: CASSEVRDTQYF.

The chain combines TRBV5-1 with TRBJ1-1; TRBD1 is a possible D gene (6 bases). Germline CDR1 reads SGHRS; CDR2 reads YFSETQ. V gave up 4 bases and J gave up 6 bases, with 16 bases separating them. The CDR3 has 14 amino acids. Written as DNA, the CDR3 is TGCGCCAGCAGCAAAAGGGGGAGTGCTGCTGAAGCTTTCTTT. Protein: CASSKRGSAAEAFF.

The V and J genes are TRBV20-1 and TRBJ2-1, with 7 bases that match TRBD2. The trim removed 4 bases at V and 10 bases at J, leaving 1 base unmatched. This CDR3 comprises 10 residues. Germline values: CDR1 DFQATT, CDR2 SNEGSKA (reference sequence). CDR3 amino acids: CSATGGEQFF. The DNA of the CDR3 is TGCAGTGCTACCGGGGGGGAGCAGTTCTTC.

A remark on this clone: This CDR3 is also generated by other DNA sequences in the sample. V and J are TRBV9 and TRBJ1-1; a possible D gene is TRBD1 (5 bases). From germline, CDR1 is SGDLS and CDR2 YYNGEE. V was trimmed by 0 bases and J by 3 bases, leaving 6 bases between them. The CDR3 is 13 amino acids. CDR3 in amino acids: CASSVGGDTEAFF. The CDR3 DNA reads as TGTGCCAGCAGCGTAGGGGGGGACACTGAAGCTTTCTTT.

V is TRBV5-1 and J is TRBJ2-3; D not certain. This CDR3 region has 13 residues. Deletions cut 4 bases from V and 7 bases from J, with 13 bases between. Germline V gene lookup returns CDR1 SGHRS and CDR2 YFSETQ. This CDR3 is CASSESSSYTQYF. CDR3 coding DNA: TGCGCCAGCAGCGAGTCCTCTTCTTATACGCAGTATTTT.

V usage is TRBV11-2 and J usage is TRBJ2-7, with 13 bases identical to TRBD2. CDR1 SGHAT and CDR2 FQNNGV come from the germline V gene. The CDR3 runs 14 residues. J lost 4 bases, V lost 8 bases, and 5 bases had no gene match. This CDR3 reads CASGPGLAGYEQYF. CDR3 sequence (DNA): TGTGCCAGCGGACCGGGACTAGCGGGATACGAGCAGTACTTC.

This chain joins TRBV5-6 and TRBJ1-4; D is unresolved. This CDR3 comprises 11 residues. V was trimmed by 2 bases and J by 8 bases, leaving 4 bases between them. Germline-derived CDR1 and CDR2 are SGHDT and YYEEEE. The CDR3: CASSFGEKLFF. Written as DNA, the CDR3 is TGTGCCAGCAGCTTCGGGGAAAAACTGTTTTTT.

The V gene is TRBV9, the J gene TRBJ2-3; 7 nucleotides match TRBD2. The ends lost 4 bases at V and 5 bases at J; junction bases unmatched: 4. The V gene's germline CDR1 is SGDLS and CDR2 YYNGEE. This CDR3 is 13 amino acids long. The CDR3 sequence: CASSPGGVDTQYF. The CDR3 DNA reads TGTGCCAGCAGCCCGGGGGGAGTAGATACGCAGTATTTT.

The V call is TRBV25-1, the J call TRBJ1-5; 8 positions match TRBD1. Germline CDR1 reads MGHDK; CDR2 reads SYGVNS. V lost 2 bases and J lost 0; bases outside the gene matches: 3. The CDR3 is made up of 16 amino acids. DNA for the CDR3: TGTGCCAGCAGTGAAGGGACAGGCCATAGCAATCAGCCCCAGCATTTT. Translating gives CASSEGTGHSNQPQHF.

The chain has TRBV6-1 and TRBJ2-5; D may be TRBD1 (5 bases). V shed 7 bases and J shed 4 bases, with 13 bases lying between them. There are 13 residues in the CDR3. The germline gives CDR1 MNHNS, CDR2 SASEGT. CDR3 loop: CASITWGLETQYF. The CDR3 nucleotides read TGTGCCAGCATAACGTGGGGCCTAGAGACCCAGTACTTC.